The TCR beta chain described here comes from a study of blood T cells in healthy people across ages. This clonotype was observed a few times. Through a sample-barcoded 5' primer and a J-beta primer mix, a second PCR was run for roughly 6 to 12 cycles. Each CDR3 protein gets one entry after TCRdb re-called the 5' RACE reads with MiXCR. The sample has hundreds of thousands of distinct CDR3 sequences, roughly 25% seen once. The CDR3 runs to 13 residues. V was pared by 5 bases and J by 6 bases, with 10 bases between. Germline loops: CDR1 MNHEY, CDR2 SVGAGI. The data were also submitted as part of a second study, on T cells of mothers and their children.

V and J are TRBV6-5 and TRBJ2-2; D may correspond to TRBD1 or TRBD2 (6 bases each). Sequenced sample: blood. The receptor comes from a boy younger than 18 in good health. The CDR3: CASSRGVPGELFF. CDR3 nucleotides: TGTGCCAGCAGTAGGGGGGTCCCCGGGGAGCTGTTTTTT.